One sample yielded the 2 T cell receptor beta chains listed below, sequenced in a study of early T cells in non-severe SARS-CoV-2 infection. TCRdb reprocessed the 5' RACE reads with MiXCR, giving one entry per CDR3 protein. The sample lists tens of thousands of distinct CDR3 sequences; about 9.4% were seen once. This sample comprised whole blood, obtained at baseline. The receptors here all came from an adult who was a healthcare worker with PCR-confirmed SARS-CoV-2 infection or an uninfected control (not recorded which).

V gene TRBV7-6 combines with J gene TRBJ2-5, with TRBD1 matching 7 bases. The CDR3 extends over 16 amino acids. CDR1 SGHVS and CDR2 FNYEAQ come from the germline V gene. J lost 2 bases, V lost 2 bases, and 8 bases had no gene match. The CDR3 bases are TGTGCCAGCAGCTTATCGGGACAGACAGGACAAGAGACCCAGTACTTC. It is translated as CASSLSGQTGQETQYF.

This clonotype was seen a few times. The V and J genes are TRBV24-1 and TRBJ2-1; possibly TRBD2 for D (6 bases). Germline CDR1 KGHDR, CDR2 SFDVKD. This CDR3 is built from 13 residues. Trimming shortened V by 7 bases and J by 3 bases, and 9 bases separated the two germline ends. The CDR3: CATRAGLYNEQFF. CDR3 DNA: TGTGCCACCAGGGCGGGGCTCTACAATGAGCAGTTCTTC.